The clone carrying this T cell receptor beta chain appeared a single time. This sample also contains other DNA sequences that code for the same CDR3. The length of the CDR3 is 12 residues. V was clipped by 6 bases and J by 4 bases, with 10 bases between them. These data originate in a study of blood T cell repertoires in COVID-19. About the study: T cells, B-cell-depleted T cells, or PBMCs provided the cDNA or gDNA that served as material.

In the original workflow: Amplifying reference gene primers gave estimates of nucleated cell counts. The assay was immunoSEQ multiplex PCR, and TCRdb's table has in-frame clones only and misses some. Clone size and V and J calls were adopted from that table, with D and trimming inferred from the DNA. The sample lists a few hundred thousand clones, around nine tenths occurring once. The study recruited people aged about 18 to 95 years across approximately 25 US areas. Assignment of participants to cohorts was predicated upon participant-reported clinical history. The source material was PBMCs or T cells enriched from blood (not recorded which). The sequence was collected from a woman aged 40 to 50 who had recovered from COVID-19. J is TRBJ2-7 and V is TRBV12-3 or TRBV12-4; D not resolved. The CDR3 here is CASSSGPYEQYF. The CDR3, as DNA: TGTGCCAGCAGCTCTGGGCCGTACGAGCAGTACTTC.